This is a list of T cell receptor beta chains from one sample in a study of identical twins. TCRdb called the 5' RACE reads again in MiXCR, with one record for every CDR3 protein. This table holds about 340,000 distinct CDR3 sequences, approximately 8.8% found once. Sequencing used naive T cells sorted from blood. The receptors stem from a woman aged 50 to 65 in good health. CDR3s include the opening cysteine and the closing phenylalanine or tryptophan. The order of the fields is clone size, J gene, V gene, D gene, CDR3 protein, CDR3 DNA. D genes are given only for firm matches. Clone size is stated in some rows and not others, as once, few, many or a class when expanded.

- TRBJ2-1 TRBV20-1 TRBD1 CSASNLKTGSLSSYNEQSF TGCAGTGCTAGCAACTTGAAGACAGGGTCACTAAGCTCCTACAATGAGCAGTCCTTC
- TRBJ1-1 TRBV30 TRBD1 CAWSLSRTGWGTEAFF TGTGCCTGGAGTTTATCCCGGACAGGGTGGGGCACTGAAGCTTTCTTT
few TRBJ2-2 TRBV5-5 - CASSLPGHTGELFF TGTGCCAGCAGCTTACCAGGGCACACCGGGGAGCTGTTTTTT
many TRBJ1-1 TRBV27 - CASLQALNTEAFF TGTGCCAGTCTACAGGCCTTGAACACTGAAGCTTTCTTT
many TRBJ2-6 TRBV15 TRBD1 CATSNRTGQASGANVLTF TGTGCCACCAGCAACAGGACAGGGCAAGCCTCTGGGGCCAACGTCCTGACTTTC
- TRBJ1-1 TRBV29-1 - CSAGDAEAFF TGCAGCGCAGGGGATGCTGAAGCTTTCTTT
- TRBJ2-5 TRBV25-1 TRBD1 CASSEDRGGRETQYF TGTGCCAGCAGTGAAGACAGGGGAGGCCGAGAGACCCAGTACTTC
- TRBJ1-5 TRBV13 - CASSLGRGRLNQPQHF TGTGCCAGCAGCTTAGGCCGCGGGAGACTCAATCAGCCCCAGCATTTT
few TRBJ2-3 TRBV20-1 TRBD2 CSAPAGTSGSTSTDTQYF TGCAGTGCCCCGGCCGGGACTAGCGGGTCGACTAGCACAGATACGCAGTATTTT
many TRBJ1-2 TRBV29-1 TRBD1 CSGVTGGSYGYTF TGCAGCGGCGTGACAGGGGGAAGCTATGGCTACACCTTC
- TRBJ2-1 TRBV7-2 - CASSLAGTVGEQFF TGTGCCAGCAGCTTAGCGGGTACGGTCGGTGAGCAGTTCTTC
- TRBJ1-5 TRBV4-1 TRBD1 CASSQDSAGGISEDQPQHF TGCGCCAGCAGCCAAGATTCGGCAGGGGGCATCTCTGAGGATCAGCCCCAGCATTTT
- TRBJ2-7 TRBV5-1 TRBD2 CASSHPSGSTEQYF TGCGCCAGCAGCCATCCTAGCGGGAGTACCGAGCAGTACTTC
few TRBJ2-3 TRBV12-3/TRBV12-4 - CASSLPGVGTDTQYF TGTGCCAGCAGTTTACCGGGAGTGGGCACAGATACGCAGTATTTT
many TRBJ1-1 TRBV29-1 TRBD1 CSVGTGSNTEAFF TGCAGCGTGGGGACAGGGTCGAACACTGAAGCTTTCTTT
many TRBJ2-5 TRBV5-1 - CASSQQGMETQYF TGCGCCAGCAGTCAACAGGGTATGGAGACCCAGTACTTC
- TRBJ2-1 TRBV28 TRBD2 CASSLWVGLGINEQFF TGTGCCAGCAGTTTATGGGTCGGACTAGGGATCAATGAGCAGTTCTTC
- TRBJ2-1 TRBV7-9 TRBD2 CASNPTSGRNNEQFF TGTGCCAGCAACCCCACTAGCGGGAGAAACAATGAGCAGTTCTTC
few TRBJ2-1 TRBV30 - CAWKGHNEQFF TGTGCCTGGAAAGGACACAATGAGCAGTTCTTC
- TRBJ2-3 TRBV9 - CASSSSGGFSTDTQYF TGTGCCAGCAGCTCCTCAGGGGGGTTTAGCACAGATACGCAGTATTTT
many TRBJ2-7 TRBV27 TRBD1 CASSLSSGDSTPITGEQYF TGTGCCAGCAGTTTATCGAGTGGGGACAGTACCCCGATTACCGGCGAGCAGTACTTC
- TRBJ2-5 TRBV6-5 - CASSWGDRPTQETQYF TGTGCCAGCAGTTGGGGGGACAGACCGACCCAAGAGACCCAGTACTTC
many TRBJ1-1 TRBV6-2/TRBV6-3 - CASSYHTLGQLPEAFF TGTGCCAGCAGTTACCACACTTTGGGACAACTACCTGAAGCTTTCTTT
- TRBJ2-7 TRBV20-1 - CSAVRRPEQYF TGCAGTGCCGTCCGAAGGCCCGAGCAGTACTTC
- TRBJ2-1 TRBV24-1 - CATSDADYASYNEQFF TGTGCCACCAGTGATGCCGACTACGCCTCGTACAATGAGCAGTTCTTC
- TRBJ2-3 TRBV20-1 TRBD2 CSASGDYPLTDTQYF TGCAGTGCTAGCGGGGACTACCCTCTGACAGATACGCAGTATTTT